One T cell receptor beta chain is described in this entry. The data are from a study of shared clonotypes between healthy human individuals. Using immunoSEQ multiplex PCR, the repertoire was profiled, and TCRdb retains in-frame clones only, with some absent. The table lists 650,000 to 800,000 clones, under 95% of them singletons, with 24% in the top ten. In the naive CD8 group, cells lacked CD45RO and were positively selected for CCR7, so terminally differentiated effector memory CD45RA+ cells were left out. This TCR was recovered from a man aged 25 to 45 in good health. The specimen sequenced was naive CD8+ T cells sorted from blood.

The CDR3: CASSLETSGRPDTQYF. The CDR3 bases are TGTGCCAGCAGCTTAGAGACTAGCGGGAGGCCAGATACGCAGTATTTT. The chain is built from TRBV11-3 and TRBJ2-3, with 13 bases matching TRBD2. Unmatched junction bases numbered 1, after V lost 0 bases and J lost 4 bases. The germline CDR1 and CDR2 sequences are SGHNT and YENEEA. This CDR3 has 16 amino acids.